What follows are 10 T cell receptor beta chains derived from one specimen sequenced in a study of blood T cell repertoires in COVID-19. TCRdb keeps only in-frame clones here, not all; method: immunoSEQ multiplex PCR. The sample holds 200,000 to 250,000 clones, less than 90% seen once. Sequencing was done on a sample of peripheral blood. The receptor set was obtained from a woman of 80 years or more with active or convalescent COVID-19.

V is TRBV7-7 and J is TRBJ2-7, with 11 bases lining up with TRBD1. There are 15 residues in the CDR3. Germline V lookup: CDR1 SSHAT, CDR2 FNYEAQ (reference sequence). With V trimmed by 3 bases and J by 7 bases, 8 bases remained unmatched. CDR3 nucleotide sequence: TGTGCCAGCAGCTTCCGACCGGGACAGGGGGGAGAGCAGTACTTC. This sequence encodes CASSFRPGQGGEQYF.

The CDR3 region is CASSQTDRGKNEQYF. The CDR3 bases are TGTGCCAGCAGCCAAACGGACAGGGGCAAGAACGAGCAGTACTTC. This chain connects TRBV11-3 to TRBJ2-7; 9 nucleotides agree with TRBD1. CDR3 length: 15 residues. CDR1 is SGHNT and CDR2 is YENEEA in the germline V gene. The V segment lost 5 bases and the J segment 5 bases; nucleotides outside the gene matches: 10.

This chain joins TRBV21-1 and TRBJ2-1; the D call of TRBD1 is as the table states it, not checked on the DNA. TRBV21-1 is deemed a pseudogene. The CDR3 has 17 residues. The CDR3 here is CASSKKAGRDSINEQFF. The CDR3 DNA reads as TGTGCCAGCAGCAAAAAGGCGGGAAGGGACAGCATCAATGAGCAGTTCTTC.

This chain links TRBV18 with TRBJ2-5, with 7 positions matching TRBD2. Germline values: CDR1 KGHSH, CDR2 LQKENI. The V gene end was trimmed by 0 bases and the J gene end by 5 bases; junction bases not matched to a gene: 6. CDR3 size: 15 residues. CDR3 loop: CASSPPSRGVETQYF. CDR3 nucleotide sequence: TGTGCCAGCTCACCACCGTCCCGGGGGGTCGAGACCCAGTACTTC.

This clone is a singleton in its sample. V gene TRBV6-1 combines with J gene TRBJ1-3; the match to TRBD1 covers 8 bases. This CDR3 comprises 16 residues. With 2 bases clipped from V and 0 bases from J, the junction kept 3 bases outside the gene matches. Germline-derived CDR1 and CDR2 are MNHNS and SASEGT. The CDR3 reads CASSEQGASSGNTIYF. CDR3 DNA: TGTGCCAGCAGTGAACAGGGGGCAAGCTCTGGAAACACCATATATTTT.

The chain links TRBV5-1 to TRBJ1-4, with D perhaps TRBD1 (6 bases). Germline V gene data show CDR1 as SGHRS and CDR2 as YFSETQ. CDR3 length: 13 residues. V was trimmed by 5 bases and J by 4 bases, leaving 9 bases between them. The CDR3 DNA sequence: TGCGCCAGCAGGGACAGCATTAATGAAAAACTGTTTTTT. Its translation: CASRDSINEKLFF.

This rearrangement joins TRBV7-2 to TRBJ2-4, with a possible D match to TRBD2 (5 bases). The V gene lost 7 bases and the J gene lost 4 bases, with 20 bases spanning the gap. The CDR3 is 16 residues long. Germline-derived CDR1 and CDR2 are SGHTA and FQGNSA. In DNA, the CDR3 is TGTGCCAGCACCCCGCCCCGGGGTTCGGGAAAAAACATTCAGTACTTC. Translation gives CASTPPRGSGKNIQYF.

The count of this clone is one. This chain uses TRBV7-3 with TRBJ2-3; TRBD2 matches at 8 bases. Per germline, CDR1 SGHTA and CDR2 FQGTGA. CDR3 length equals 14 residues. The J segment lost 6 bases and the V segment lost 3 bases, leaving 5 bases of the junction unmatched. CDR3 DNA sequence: TGTGCCAGCAGCTTTTGGAGCGGGAGCGATACGCAGTATTTT. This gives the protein CASSFWSGSDTQYF.

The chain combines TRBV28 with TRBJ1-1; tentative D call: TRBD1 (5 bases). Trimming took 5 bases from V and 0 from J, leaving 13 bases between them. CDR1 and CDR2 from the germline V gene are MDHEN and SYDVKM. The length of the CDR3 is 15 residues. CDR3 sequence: CASSGASNMNTEAFF. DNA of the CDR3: TGTGCCAGCAGTGGGGCCTCTAACATGAACACTGAAGCTTTCTTT. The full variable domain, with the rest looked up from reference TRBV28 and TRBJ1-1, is DVKVTQSSRYLVKRTGEKVFLECVQDMDHENMFWYRQDPGLGLRLIYFSYDVKMKEKGDIPEGYSVSREKKERFSLILESASTNQTSMYLCASSGASNMNTEAFFGQGTRLTVV.

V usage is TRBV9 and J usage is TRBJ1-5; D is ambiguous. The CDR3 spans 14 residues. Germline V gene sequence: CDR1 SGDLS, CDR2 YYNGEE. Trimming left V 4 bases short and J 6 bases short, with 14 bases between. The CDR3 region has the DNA TGTGCCAGCAGCCCAAGGAGTGAGGGTCAGCCCCAGCATTTT. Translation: CASSPRSEGQPQHF.